These 21 T cell receptor beta chains came from one sample sequenced in a study of CD8 T cells in Susac syndrome. Random hexamers were used to reverse transcribe about 0.45 to 1 ug of RNA. From the immunoSEQ multiplex PCR reads, TCRdb called clonotypes with MiXCR, one entry per CDR3 protein. This sample has 200,000 to 300,000 distinct CDR3 sequences, with 96% found just once. The sequenced material came from CD4+ T cells from PBMCs. These receptors all come from a human donor with Susac syndrome.

This chain joins TRBV7-9 and TRBJ2-7; D not resolved. V was clipped by 4 bases and J by 6 bases, with 7 bases between them. This CDR3 contains 11 residues. In germline, CDR1 is SEHNR, CDR2 FQNEAQ (reference sequence). CDR3 loop: CASSSRLEQYF. In nucleotides, the CDR3 is TGTGCCAGCAGCTCCAGGCTCGAGCAGTACTTC.

The rearrangement links TRBV20-1 to TRBJ2-1, with no clear D. This CDR3 has 17 residues. Germline-derived CDR1 and CDR2 are DFQATT and SNEGSKA (reference sequence). The V end lost 4 bases, the J end lost 0 bases, and 19 bases lay between the germline ends. The CDR3 DNA sequence: TGCAGTGCTACCAATAGGCGTAGGCTTAGCTCCTACAATGAGCAGTTCTTC. It is translated as CSATNRRRLSSYNEQFF.

The rearrangement uses TRBV4-1 and TRBJ1-5; D gene uncertain. The V end lost 1 base, the J end lost 8 bases, and 12 bases lay between the germline ends. Per the germline V gene, CDR1 is MGHRA and CDR2 is YSYEKL. The CDR3 has 14 amino acids. CDR3 loop: CASSQVARVEPQHF. In DNA form, the CDR3 reads TGCGCCAGCAGCCAAGTGGCCCGTGTTGAGCCCCAGCATTTT.

The V and J genes are TRBV4-1 and TRBJ2-7, with a weak D call TRBD1 (5 bases). Per germline, CDR1 MGHRA and CDR2 YSYEKL. This CDR3 has 16 amino acids. V lost 0 bases and J 3 bases, leaving 15 bases between the germline ends. The CDR3 coding sequence is TGCGCCAGCAGCCAAGATGTACAGGCCGGAATCTACGAGCAGTACTTC. Translating it yields CASSQDVQAGIYEQYF.

This chain uses TRBV6-1 with TRBJ1-1; no definite D call. Trimming shortened V by 6 bases and J by 11 bases, and 13 bases separated the two germline ends. This CDR3 is built from 11 residues. Germline CDR1 reads MNHNS; CDR2 reads SASEGT. The CDR3 bases are TGTGCCAGCAGGGACTTCGTGGGGGCTTTCTTT. Protein sequence: CASRDFVGAFF.

The genes are TRBV7-2 and TRBJ2-7, with D tentatively TRBD2 (6 bases). V was trimmed by 6 bases and J by 2 bases, leaving 14 bases between them. Per germline, CDR1 SGHTA and CDR2 FQGNSA. The CDR3 extends over 14 amino acids. CDR3 nucleotides: TGTGCCAGCAGGTGGGGCGCTAGCGCCTACGAGCAGTACTTC. This translates into CASRWGASAYEQYF.

The chain couples TRBV12-3 or TRBV12-4 to TRBJ2-7; 9 nucleotides align to TRBD1. V was pared by 5 bases and J by 2 bases, with 7 bases of the junction left unmatched. The CDR3 runs 15 residues. DNA of the CDR3: TGTGCCAGCAGTCACTCGGGACAGGGACCCTACGAGCAGTACTTC. This translates into CASSHSGQGPYEQYF.

This clonotype was detected only a few times. This rearrangement joins TRBV6-2 or TRBV6-3 to TRBJ1-4; D unclear. Trimming left V 5 bases short and J 8 bases short, with 9 bases between. This CDR3 spans 12 amino acids. The germline V gene has CDR1 MNHEY and CDR2 SVGEGT. Here the CDR3 reads CASSRVGEKLFF. For the CDR3, the DNA is TGTGCCAGCAGTCGAGTGGGGGAAAAACTGTTTTTT.

V usage is TRBV10-1 and J usage is TRBJ1-1; D not resolved. Trimming stripped 5 bases from V and 8 bases from J, with 15 bases between. Germline V gene data show CDR1 as WNHNN and CDR2 as SYGVQD (reference sequence). CDR3 size: 13 residues. The chain's CDR3 is CASSMRATGEAFF. The CDR3 DNA follows: TGCGCCAGCAGTATGCGGGCTACGGGGGAAGCTTTCTTT.

V is TRBV9 and J is TRBJ1-4; 8 nucleotides agree with TRBD1. The CDR3 covers 17 residues. CDR1 is SGDLS, CDR2 YYNGEE, per germline. With 0 bases clipped from V and 6 bases from J, the junction kept 10 bases outside the gene matches. CDR3 sequence reads: CASSVGPRQGAHEKLFF. The CDR3 nucleotides are TGTGCCAGCAGCGTAGGCCCAAGGCAGGGGGCGCATGAAAAACTGTTTTTT.

The rearrangement links TRBV3-1 to TRBJ1-2; tentative D call: TRBD1 (6 bases). Trimming took 4 bases from V and 5 from J, leaving 17 bases between them. The CDR3 sequence is 15 residues long. Germline CDR1 reads LGHDT; CDR2 reads YNNKEL (reference sequence). CDR3 amino acids: CASSPSYGDNYGYTF. The CDR3, as DNA: TGTGCCAGCAGCCCGTCCTACGGGGACAATTATGGCTACACCTTC.

The chain combines TRBV4-1 with TRBJ2-7; no clear D. This CDR3 spans 13 amino acids. In germline, CDR1 is MGHRA, CDR2 YSYEKL. V lost 0 bases and J lost 3, with 6 bases in between. Written as DNA, the CDR3 is TGCGCCAGCAGCCAAGATGGTATCTACGAGCAGTACTTC. It specifies CASSQDGIYEQYF.

V usage is TRBV7-9 and J usage is TRBJ1-1, with 7 bases lining up with TRBD1. Trimming cost V 5 bases and J 7 bases; bases outside gene matches: 13. The CDR3 spans 15 residues. Per germline, CDR1 SEHNR and CDR2 FQNEAQ (reference sequence). CDR3 residues: CASSPWTGSNLEAFF. CDR3 nucleotides: TGTGCCAGCAGCCCATGGACAGGCTCGAACCTTGAAGCTTTCTTT.

This sequence joins TRBV20-1 and TRBJ1-2; weak D call: TRBD1 (5 bases). V lost 4 bases and J 3 bases, leaving 12 bases between the germline ends. The CDR3 loop spans 13 amino acids. CDR1 and CDR2 from the germline V gene are DFQATT and SNEGSKA (reference sequence). The CDR3, as DNA: TGCAGTGCTAATATTCCCAGGGACTATGGCTACACCTTC. It is translated as CSANIPRDYGYTF.

The chain links TRBV12-3 or TRBV12-4 to TRBJ2-3; TRBD2 aligns across 13 bases. The junction had 4 bases not matched to a gene; V was cut back by 5 bases and J by 2 bases. The CDR3 runs 16 residues. CDR3 region: CASSPGLAGVTDTQYF. The CDR3 coding sequence is TGTGCCAGCAGTCCCGGACTAGCGGGAGTCACAGATACGCAGTATTTT.

This chain joins TRBV5-4 and TRBJ1-2; no clear D gene. The CDR3 loop spans 13 amino acids. Germline lookup yields CDR1 SGHNT and CDR2 YYREEE (reference sequence). Trimming shortened V by 4 bases and J by 4 bases, and 11 bases separated the two germline ends. This CDR3 reads CASSERTVYGYTF. The DNA for the CDR3 is TGTGCCAGCAGCGAGAGGACGGTCTATGGCTACACCTTC.

The V gene is TRBV12-3 or TRBV12-4, the J gene TRBJ1-4, with a possible D match to TRBD1 (5 bases). The CDR3 consists of 15 residues. Trimming left V 6 bases short and J 0 bases short, with 11 bases between. The CDR3 loop is CASSADIATNEKLFF. CDR3 DNA sequence: TGTGCCAGCAGCGCGGACATCGCAACTAATGAAAAACTGTTTTTT.

The CDR3 DNA sequence: TGTGCCAGCACCAGGAATCCCTACGAGCAGTACTTC. Amino acids: CASTRNPYEQYF. V and J are TRBV6-1 and TRBJ2-7; the D is unclear. The CDR3 runs to 12 residues. Germline V CDR1 and CDR2: MNHNS, SASEGT. Trimming cost V 7 bases and J 2 bases, with 9 bases left between them.

CDR3 sequence: CASSLFPGQGVSYEQYF. CDR3 coding DNA: TGTGCCAGCAGCTTGTTCCCCGGACAGGGGGTTTCCTACGAGCAGTACTTC. The chain uses TRBV5-4 and TRBJ2-7, with 10 bases identical to TRBD1. Germline values: CDR1 SGHNT, CDR2 YYREEE (reference sequence). The CDR3 covers 17 residues. The junction had 8 bases not matched to a gene; V was cut back by 1 base and J by 1 base.

This chain uses TRBV20-1 with TRBJ1-3, with D possibly matching TRBD1 (5 bases). The CDR3 covers 12 residues. The germline V gene encodes CDR1 DFQATT and CDR2 SNEGSKA (reference sequence). V was trimmed by 5 bases and J by 7 bases, leaving 12 bases between them. As DNA, the CDR3 is TGCAGTGCTGTGCGGGGGGGGAACACCATATATTTT. This translates into CSAVRGGNTIYF.

This clonotype was picked up one time. The V and J genes are TRBV11-1 and TRBJ1-2; tentative D call: TRBD1 (6 bases). The CDR3 extends over 14 amino acids. CDR1 and CDR2 (germline): SGHAT, FQDESV (reference sequence). V lost 2 bases to trimming and J lost 2 bases, with 9 bases between them. Here the CDR3 DNA reads TGTGCCAGCAGCTTAACGGACAGCAACTATGGCTACACCTTC. Its protein is CASSLTDSNYGYTF. The full variable domain, in which reference TRBV11-1 and TRBJ1-2 provide the parts outside the CDR3, is EAEVAQSPRYKITEKSQAVAFWCDPISGHATLYWYRQILGQGPELLVQFQDESVVDDSQLPKDRFSAERLKGVDSTLKIQPAELGDSAMYLCASSLTDSNYGYTFGSGTRLTVV.